The following is a TCR beta chain sequence with its context. This sample was included in a study of blood T cell repertoires in COVID-19. Study-level background: Specimens from acute and convalescent COVID-19 originated in the United States, Italy and Spain. T cells, B-cell-depleted T cells, or PBMCs provided the cDNA or gDNA that served as material.

As originally analysed: Amplifying reference gene primers gave estimates of nucleated cell counts. The assay was immunoSEQ multiplex PCR, and TCRdb's table has in-frame clones only and misses some. The V and J calls and clone size come from that table; D and trimming were worked out from the DNA. This table has about 120,000 clones, about 88% appearing once. Germline CDR1 reads MDHEN; CDR2 reads SYDVKM. The CDR3 consists of 15 residues. V lost 7 bases to trimming and J lost 1 base; unmatched junction nucleotides: 8. Sample: peripheral blood. The V gene is TRBV28, the J gene TRBJ2-5, with 8 bases aligning to TRBD1. This receptor was obtained from a woman of 80 years or more with acute or convalescent COVID-19. CDR3 DNA sequence: TGTGCCAGCAACCGAGGACAGGGCTCCCAAGAGACCCAGTACTTC. Translated, it gives CASNRGQGSQETQYF.